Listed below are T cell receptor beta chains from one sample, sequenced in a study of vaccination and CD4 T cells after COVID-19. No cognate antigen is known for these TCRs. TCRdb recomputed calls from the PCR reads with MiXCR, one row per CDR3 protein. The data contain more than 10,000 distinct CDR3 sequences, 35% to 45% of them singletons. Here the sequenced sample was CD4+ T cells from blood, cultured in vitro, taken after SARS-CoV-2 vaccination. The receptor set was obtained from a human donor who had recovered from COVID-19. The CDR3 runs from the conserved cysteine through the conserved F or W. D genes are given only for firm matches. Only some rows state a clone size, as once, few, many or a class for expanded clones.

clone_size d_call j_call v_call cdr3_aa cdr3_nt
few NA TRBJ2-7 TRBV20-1 CSAREDDYEQYF TGCAGTGCTAGAGAGGACGACTACGAGCAGTACTTC
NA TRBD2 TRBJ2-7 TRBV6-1 CASSPGTSGSYEQYF TGTGCCAGCAGCCCCGGGACTAGCGGGAGCTACGAGCAGTACTTC
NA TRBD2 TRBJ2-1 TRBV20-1 CSARALAGSYNEQFF TGCAGTGCTAGGGCCCTAGCGGGCTCCTACAATGAGCAGTTCTTC
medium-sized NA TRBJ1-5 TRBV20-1 CSARDAGAQHF TGCAGTGCTAGAGACGCGGGCGCCCAGCATTTT
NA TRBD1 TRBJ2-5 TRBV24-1 CATSDLGTGARETQYF TGTGCCACCAGTGATTTAGGGACAGGGGCGCGGGAGACCCAGTACTTC
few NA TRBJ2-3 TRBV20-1 CSAAGKTQYF TGCAGTGCCGCAGGGAAAACGCAGTATTTT
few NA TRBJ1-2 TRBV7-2 CASSLAGVAGYGYTF TGTGCCAGCAGCTTAGCGGGTGTAGCAGGGTATGGCTACACCTTC
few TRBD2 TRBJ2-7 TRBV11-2 CASSLGGSGSWASYEQYF TGTGCCAGCAGCTTAGGGGGTAGCGGGAGCTGGGCTTCCTACGAGCAGTACTTC
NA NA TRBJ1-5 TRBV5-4 CASSTQGSNQPQHF TGTGCCAGCAGCACCCAGGGGAGCAATCAGCCCCAGCATTTT
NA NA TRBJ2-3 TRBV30 CAWTLGGGTDTQYF TGTGCCTGGACCCTAGGGGGGGGCACAGATACGCAGTATTTT
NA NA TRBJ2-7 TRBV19 CASKRTGSYEQYF TGTGCCAGTAAGCGCACAGGGTCCTACGAGCAGTACTTC
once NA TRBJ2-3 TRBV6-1 CASSGGLYTQYF TGTGCCAGCAGTGGGGGCTTGTATACGCAGTATTTT
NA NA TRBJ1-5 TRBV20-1 CSARPSRTGQPQHF TGCAGTGCTCGCCCCAGTCGTACAGGTCAGCCCCAGCATTTT
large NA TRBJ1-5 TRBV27 CASGAGGNQPQHF TGTGCCAGCGGGGCAGGGGGCAATCAGCCCCAGCATTTT
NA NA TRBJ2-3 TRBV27 CASSLAGRRASTDTQYF TGTGCCAGCAGTTTGGCGGGGCGCAGGGCAAGCACAGATACGCAGTATTTT
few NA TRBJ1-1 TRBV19 CASSIRGSSGLNTEAFF TGTGCCAGTAGTATTCGCGGTAGTAGCGGCCTGAACACTGAAGCTTTCTTT
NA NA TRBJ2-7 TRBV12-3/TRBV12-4 CASSQINYEQYF TGTGCCAGCAGCCAAATCAACTACGAGCAGTACTTC
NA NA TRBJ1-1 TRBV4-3 CASSQTTGRAFF TGCGCCAGCAGCCAAACAACGGGGCGGGCTTTCTTT
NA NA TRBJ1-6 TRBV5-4 CASSSPIPGGGSPLHF TGTGCCAGCAGCTCGCCTATACCTGGGGGCGGTTCACCCCTCCACTTT
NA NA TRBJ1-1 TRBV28 CASSSGADTEAFF TGTGCCAGCAGTTCGGGGGCTGACACTGAAGCTTTCTTT
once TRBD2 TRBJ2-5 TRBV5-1 CASSQGLAGGQETQYF TGCGCCAGCAGCCAGGGACTAGCGGGAGGCCAAGAGACCCAGTACTTC
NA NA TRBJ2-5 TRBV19 CASSITQGGETQYF TGTGCCAGTAGTATTACACAGGGAGGTGAGACCCAGTACTTC
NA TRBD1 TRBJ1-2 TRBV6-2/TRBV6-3 CASSYGQDHYGYTF TGTGCCAGCAGTTACGGACAGGACCACTATGGCTACACCTTC
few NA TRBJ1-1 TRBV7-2 CASSLAPSLEAFF TGTGCCAGCAGCTTAGCGCCGTCTCTTGAAGCTTTCTTT
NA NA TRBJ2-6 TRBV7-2 CASSQKLGGANVLTF TGTGCCAGCAGCCAAAAACTCGGGGGGGCCAACGTCCTGACTTTC
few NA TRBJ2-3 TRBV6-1 CASSVLRTDTQYF TGTGCCAGCAGTGTACTTCGCACAGATACGCAGTATTTT